The entry that follows covers one T cell receptor beta chain sequence. The antigen remains unidentified. The CDR3 sequence is 13 residues long. V was shortened by 2 bases and J by 5 bases, with 4 bases between the two germline ends. Germline CDR1 is MRHNA and CDR2 is SNTAGT. This specimen belongs to a study of T cell responses to AZD1222 COVID-19 vaccine. Regarding the study as a whole: Compared with day 0, the breadth and depth of the Spike-specific TCR repertoire rose significantly after two doses of AZD1222.

Clones were read by immunoSEQ multiplex PCR, and TCRdb kept only the in-frame ones, dropping some. The sample lists around 100,000 clones; around 94% were seen once. Sequenced here: peripheral blood, sampled on day 0 of AZD1222 vaccination. The clonotype was recovered from an adult in good health. This chain uses TRBV6-4 with TRBJ1-6; D remains ambiguous. The CDR3 spells CASSDRDNSPLHF. CDR3 nucleotides: TGTGCCAGCAGTGACAGGGATAATTCACCCCTCCACTTT.